This TCR beta chain was retrieved from a study of immune evolution from preneoplasia to lung adenocarcinoma. Notes on the study in general: Clonality was highest in normal lung, lower in later-stage lesions apparently. From normal lung to invasive adenocarcinoma, top clone frequencies appeared to decrease.

On this clone: Antigen unknown.

The assay was immunoSEQ multiplex PCR, and TCRdb's table has in-frame clones only and misses some. The profile shows about 6,500 clones, around 73% of them singletons. In germline, CDR1 is LNHDA, CDR2 SQIVND (reference sequence). The CDR3 sequence is 17 residues long. V lost 1 base to trimming and J lost 4 bases; unmatched junction nucleotides: 9. Patient tissue came from resections in Japan or China, 2014–2017. The chain recombines TRBV19 with TRBJ1-5; 8 nucleotides align to TRBD1. This TCR was recovered from a donor older than 65 with lung adenocarcinoma. Sequencing was performed on FFPE lung adenocarcinoma in situ tissue. CDR3 protein: CASSIGGGTGTNQPQHF. The CDR3 DNA sequence: TGTGCCAGTAGTATAGGGGGCGGGACAGGCACTAATCAGCCCCAGCATTTT.